This T cell receptor beta chain was recovered during a study of T cells in narcolepsy. The table came from immunoSEQ multiplex PCR; TCRdb's copy has only in-frame clones and leaves some out. The repertoire includes around 32,000 clones, approximately 78% of them detected once, and roughly 2.6% sits in the top ten. CDR3 length: 16 amino acids. The ends were cut back, 1 base at V and 8 bases at J, with 20 bases in the middle. Germline V gene lookup returns CDR1 SGHRS and CDR2 YFSETQ. The receptor was derived from a human donor with narcolepsy. The source material was CD45RA- memory CD4+ T cells from PBMCs. The rearrangement links TRBV5-1 to TRBJ2-3; D unresolved. The CDR3, as DNA: TGCGCCAGCAGCTTGATTGAGTCCGGGCTTACGGTTACGCAGTATTTT. Amino acids: CASSLIESGLTVTQYF.